This T cell receptor (beta chain) appears in the sequencing data of a study of cytomegalovirus exposure and HLA in healthy donors. Overall study findings and caveats: Several top significant clusters appeared, in a later analysis, to be linked to common viral pathogens. Some TCR beta chains (164 of them) were listed as cytomegalovirus-associated.

Primers for the PCR totalled 60 Vbeta and 13 Jbeta. The data were produced by immunoSEQ multiplex PCR, yet TCRdb's version contains in-frame clones alone and is incomplete. The sample includes some 140,000 clones, around 78% of them seen just once. Of note for this clone: Its antigen is not known.

The CDR3 extends over 15 amino acids. Trimming cost V 2 bases and J 6 bases, with 13 bases left between them. Germline V gene data show CDR1 as KGHSH and CDR2 as LQKENI. This receptor was identified in a man aged 35-49 years in good health and CMV-seronegative. Sequenced input: PBMCs. The V and J genes are TRBV18 and TRBJ1-4; D unresolved. The CDR3 nucleotides are TGTGCCAGCTCACCAAGGCGGACTAATGATGAAAAACTGTTTTTT. Amino acid sequence: CASSPRRTNDEKLFF.